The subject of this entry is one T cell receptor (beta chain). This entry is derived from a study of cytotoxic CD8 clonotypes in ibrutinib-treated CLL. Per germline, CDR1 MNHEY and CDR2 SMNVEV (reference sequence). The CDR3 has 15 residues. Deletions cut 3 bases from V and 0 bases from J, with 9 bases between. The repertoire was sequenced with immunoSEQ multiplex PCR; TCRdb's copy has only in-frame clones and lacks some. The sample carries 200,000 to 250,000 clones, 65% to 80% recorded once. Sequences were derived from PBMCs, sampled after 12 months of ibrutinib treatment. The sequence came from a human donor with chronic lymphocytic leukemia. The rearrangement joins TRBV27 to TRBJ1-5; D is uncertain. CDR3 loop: CASSFRRDSNQPQHF. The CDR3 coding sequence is TGTGCCAGCAGTTTTAGAAGAGATAGCAATCAGCCCCAGCATTTT.